Below, one T cell receptor (beta chain) is given with its context. This entry is derived from a study of blood T cell repertoires in COVID-19. Background on the study: The cDNA or gDNA used as material had been derived from T cells, B-cell-depleted T cells, or PBMCs.

V was clipped by 3 bases and J by 2 bases, with 23 bases between them. CDR1 and CDR2 from the germline V gene are DFQATT and SNEGSKA (reference sequence). CDR3 length equals 17 residues. Here immunoSEQ multiplex PCR was the method, and the copy in TCRdb shows in-frame clones only, minus some. The table lists fewer than 100,000 clones, 65% to 90% of them singletons, with about 20% in the top ten. Sequencing was performed on peripheral blood. This chain connects TRBV20-1 to TRBJ2-7; the D gene is possibly TRBD2 (7 bases). The sequence was collected from a woman aged 45 to 65 with acute or convalescent COVID-19. This chain's CDR3 is CSASLKRGGHGAYEQYF. The CDR3 DNA reads TGCAGTGCTAGTCTGAAAAGGGGGGGCCACGGGGCCTACGAGCAGTACTTC.